These 5 T cell receptor beta chains were sequenced from one sample in a study of blood T cell repertoires in COVID-19 (dated by TCRdb to the early 2020s). Library preparation employed the immunoSEQ multiplex PCR assay. TCRdb's version of the immuneACCESS table is confined to in-frame rearrangements and falls short of the full clone set. An unresolved V gene accounts for under half of the shortfall where checked; the remainder is of unknown origin. This sample has roughly 100,000 clones in its table, and 81% of those were observed once. 30% to 45% of the sample is held by the ten biggest clonotypes. Sequencing was done on a sample of peripheral blood. The receptors shown here come from a man older than 75 with acute or convalescent COVID-19.

The chain is built from TRBV6-5 and TRBJ2-3, with a possible D match to TRBD2 (5 bases). The CDR3 consists of 14 residues. V lost 2 bases and J lost 2, with 8 bases in between. The germline CDR1 and CDR2 sequences are MNHEY and SVGAGI. CDR3: CASSYELATDTQYF. CDR3 DNA sequence: TGTGCCAGCAGTTACGAGCTAGCCACAGATACGCAGTATTTT.

This clone was observed a single time. The J gene is TRBJ1-5, the V gene TRBV6-5; 7 bases align to TRBD1. CDR1 is MNHEY, CDR2 SVGAGI, per germline. The CDR3 covers 14 residues. After removal of 8 bases from V and 6 bases from J, the junction contained 10 bases not matched to a gene. CDR3 sequence (DNA): TGTGCCAGCTCAAAGTTAGGGGGCTCTCAGCCCCAGCATTTT. Protein sequence: CASSKLGGSQPQHF.

This chain joins TRBV30 and TRBJ1-2; a possible D gene is TRBD1 (6 bases). The CDR3 extends over 12 amino acids. The germline gives CDR1 GTSNPN, CDR2 SVGIG (reference sequence). The V and J ends lost 2 bases and 8 bases respectively, with 12 bases between them. CDR3 amino acids: CAWSRQDGGYTF. The DNA of the CDR3 is TGTGCCTGGAGTCGACAGGACGGCGGCTACACCTTC.

In DNA form, the CDR3 reads TGTGCCAGCGGACAGACGAACACTGAAGCTTTCTTT. Translation gives CASGQTNTEAFF. The rearrangement links TRBV7-9 to TRBJ1-1; D possibly corresponds to TRBD1 (6 bases). V lost 8 bases to trimming and J lost 1 base, with 8 bases between them. The CDR3 runs 12 residues. CDR1 SEHNR and CDR2 FQNEAQ come from the germline V gene (reference sequence).

The chain combines TRBV6-5 with TRBJ2-3; D is ambiguous. CDR1 MNHEY and CDR2 SVGAGI come from the germline V gene. The CDR3 totals 13 residues. V lost 7 bases to trimming and J lost 0 bases, with 8 bases between them. Here the CDR3 reads CASTEQSTDTQYF. The CDR3 DNA follows: TGTGCCAGCACAGAACAAAGCACAGATACGCAGTATTTT.